The 32 T cell receptor beta chains presented below share a single source sample, sequenced in a study of blood T cell repertoires in COVID-19. Profiled with immunoSEQ multiplex PCR; TCRdb holds only in-frame clones, not every one. The table has some 300,000 clones, about 90% seen once. Material: PBMCs or T cells enriched from blood (not recorded which). Source of these receptors: a woman in her 30s who had recovered from COVID-19.

This sequence joins TRBV11-3 and TRBJ2-3; 8 bases align to TRBD1. V trimming: 1 base; J trimming: 0 bases; junction bases outside the gene matches: 15. The CDR3 loop spans 20 amino acids. CDR1 is SGHNT, CDR2 YENEEA, per germline. The CDR3 protein is CASSLGRPGTGFGSTDTQYF. The CDR3 region has the DNA TGTGCCAGCAGCTTAGGCCGTCCCGGGACAGGATTCGGGAGCACAGATACGCAGTATTTT.

The chain links TRBV6-1 to TRBJ2-5; D remains ambiguous. The germline V gene encodes CDR1 MNHNS and CDR2 SASEGT. The CDR3 is 14 amino acids. Trimming pared 0 bases from V and 8 bases from J, leaving 13 bases between. The CDR3 region is CASSEARQYYTQYF. CDR3 DNA sequence: TGTGCCAGCAGTGAAGCACGGCAGTACTACACCCAGTACTTC.

V gene TRBV7-2 combines with J gene TRBJ2-7, with 8 bases matching TRBD1. Trimming removed 2 bases from V and 0 bases from J; junction bases left unmatched: 6. CDR1 and CDR2 (germline): SGHTA, FQGNSA. The CDR3 length is 16 residues. The CDR3: CASSLQPTGASYEQYF. CDR3 nucleotides: TGTGCCAGCAGCTTACAGCCGACAGGGGCCTCCTACGAGCAGTACTTC.

The chain couples TRBV19 to TRBJ1-1, with 12 bases aligning to TRBD1. CDR1 and CDR2 (germline): LNHDA, SQIVND (reference sequence). V lost 9 bases, J lost 3 bases, and 11 bases stayed unmatched. The CDR3 spans 16 residues. CDR3 region: CASKAGGQGAYTEAFF. The CDR3, as DNA: TGTGCCAGCAAGGCAGGGGGACAGGGGGCGTACACTGAAGCTTTCTTT.

This clone appeared a single time. The chain combines TRBV10-1 with TRBJ2-5, with 8 bases aligning to TRBD1. This CDR3 region has 15 residues. Looked up from germline, CDR1 is WNHNN and CDR2 is SYGVQD (reference sequence). The V segment lost 3 bases and the J segment 5 bases; nucleotides outside the gene matches: 8. Written as DNA, the CDR3 is TGCGCCAGCAGTGAAGGACAGGGTGGCCGGGAGACCCAGTACTTC. Encoded protein: CASSEGQGGRETQYF.

This rearrangement joins TRBV6-2 or TRBV6-3 to TRBJ2-5; D remains unclear. CDR1 and CDR2 (germline): MNHEY, SVGEGT. The ends were cut back, 5 bases at V and 4 bases at J, with 14 bases in the middle. The CDR3 spans 14 residues. The CDR3 spells CASSPAIAGETQYF. The CDR3 nucleotides read TGTGCCAGCAGTCCAGCGATAGCTGGAGAGACCCAGTACTTC.

The V and J genes are TRBV18 and TRBJ2-7; the D gene is possibly TRBD1 (5 bases). With 4 bases removed from V and 6 bases from J, the gap between germline ends came to 13 bases. CDR1 is KGHSH, CDR2 LQKENI, per germline. The CDR3 has 13 amino acids. The CDR3 DNA is TGTGCCAGCTCACAGGGGCGGCTAGGCGAGCAGTACTTC. Its translation: CASSQGRLGEQYF. Based on the CDR3 plus reference TRBV18 and TRBJ2-7, the full variable domain is NAGVMQNPRHLVRRRGQEARLRCSPMKGHSHVYWYRQLPEEGLKFMVYLQKENIIDESGMPKERFSAEFPKEGPSILRIQQVVRGDSAAYFCASSQGRLGEQYFGPGTRLTVT.

The CDR3 is CASSPSIGTYSNQPQHF. The CDR3 DNA is TGTGCCAGCTCACCCTCGATTGGTACATATAGCAATCAGCCCCAGCATTTT. This chain joins TRBV18 and TRBJ1-5; D is unclear. This CDR3 has 17 amino acids. CDR1 and CDR2 (germline): KGHSH, LQKENI. The germline V and J ends were trimmed by 3 bases and 0 bases, with 15 bases remaining between them.

The chain couples TRBV6-5 to TRBJ1-1, with 9 bases lining up with TRBD1. CDR3 length: 15 amino acids. The V segment lost 0 bases and the J segment 4 bases; nucleotides outside the gene matches: 3. CDR1 and CDR2 (germline): MNHEY, SVGAGI. The CDR3 region is CASSYSKTGGTEAFF. For the CDR3, the DNA is TGTGCCAGCAGTTACTCAAAGACAGGGGGCACTGAAGCTTTCTTT.

The chain recombines TRBV6-5 with TRBJ2-1; 12 bases align to TRBD2. CDR1 and CDR2 from the germline V gene are MNHEY and SVGAGI. The CDR3 covers 15 residues. V dropped 6 bases and J dropped 6; count of bases not matched to a gene: 6. The CDR3 DNA follows: TGTGCCAGCAGCGGACTAGCGGGATTGTTCAATGAGCAGTTCTTC. This translates into CASSGLAGLFNEQFF.

There are a few counts of this clone. The chain uses TRBV29-1 and TRBJ2-7; D is perhaps TRBD2 (7 bases). The V end was cut by 7 bases, the J end by 2 bases, with 18 bases between. Germline V gene lookup returns CDR1 SQVTM and CDR2 ANQGSEA. The CDR3 runs to 14 residues. CDR3 nucleotide sequence: TGCAGCGCCCTAGGGGGGGAAAAGGCCTACGAGCAGTACTTC. Its translation is CSALGGEKAYEQYF.

The V and J genes are TRBV12-3 or TRBV12-4 and TRBJ1-1; no clear D gene. The CDR3 runs to 13 residues. Trimming left V 6 bases short and J 5 bases short, with 13 bases between. Here the CDR3 DNA reads TGTGCCAGCAGCCGTCGGGGAGATACTGAAGCTTTCTTT. Protein: CASSRRGDTEAFF.

The chain joins TRBV28 to TRBJ1-2, with 10 bases identical to TRBD1. The CDR3 has 13 amino acids. Germline V gene data show CDR1 as MDHEN and CDR2 as SYDVKM. V lost 10 bases and J lost 5; bases outside the gene matches: 7. The DNA for the CDR3 is TGTGCCATCCCAGGACAGGGGGTATATGGCTACACCTTC. The encoded protein is CAIPGQGVYGYTF.

The J gene is TRBJ1-5, the V gene TRBV28; 7 positions match TRBD1. J lost 11 bases, V lost 6 bases, and 4 bases had no gene match. This CDR3 is 11 amino acids long. CDR1 is MDHEN, CDR2 SYDVKM, per germline. CDR3 DNA: TGTGCCAGCAGGCAAGGGGGCACCCAGCATTTT. This sequence encodes CASRQGGTQHF.

The genes are TRBV7-9 and TRBJ2-5; a possible D gene is TRBD2 (5 bases). V lost 1 base to trimming and J lost 7 bases, with 19 bases between them. Germline CDR1 SEHNR, CDR2 FQNEAQ (reference sequence). This CDR3 comprises 16 residues. CDR3 sequence reads: CASSLESGRKDGTQYF. CDR3 sequence (DNA): TGTGCCAGCAGCTTAGAAAGTGGGAGAAAGGACGGGACCCAGTACTTC.

This chain links TRBV2 with TRBJ2-1; 10 bases map to TRBD1. The CDR3 totals 14 residues. The V gene's germline CDR1 is SNHLY and CDR2 FYNNEI. The trim removed 4 bases at V and 11 bases at J, leaving 8 bases unmatched. The CDR3 coding sequence is TGTGCCAGCAGTGGGGACAGGGGAGATAGGAAGCAGTTCTTC. Translating it yields CASSGDRGDRKQFF.

The chain uses TRBV27 and TRBJ1-1; TRBD1 agrees at 11 bases. Germline V CDR1 and CDR2: MNHEY, SMNVEV (reference sequence). V lost 4 bases and J lost 9; bases outside the gene matches: 4. CDR3 length equals 13 residues. This CDR3 is CASSYGQGAKAFF. The CDR3 nucleotides read TGTGCCAGCAGTTACGGACAGGGGGCTAAAGCTTTCTTT.

The gene calls are TRBV5-1 and TRBJ1-1; 7 nucleotides agree with TRBD1. Germline trimming cut 4 bases from V and 1 base from J; bases unmatched to any gene: 1. Germline CDR1 reads SGHRS; CDR2 reads YFSETQ. The CDR3 runs to 13 residues. CDR3 bases: TGCGCCAGCAGCCGGGACAGGAACACTGAAGCTTTCTTT. Translating it yields CASSRDRNTEAFF.

This CDR3 is CASSLPPTGELFF. The CDR3 nucleotides are TGTGCCAGCAGTTTACCTCCCACCGGGGAGCTGTTTTTT. The rearrangement uses TRBV28 and TRBJ2-2; D remains ambiguous. The length of the CDR3 is 13 residues. V lost 2 bases, J lost 4 bases, and 5 bases lay in between. In germline, CDR1 is MDHEN, CDR2 SYDVKM.

The gene calls are TRBV30 and TRBJ1-2; the D is unclear. CDR3 length equals 11 residues. Germline lookup yields CDR1 GTSNPN and CDR2 SVGIG (reference sequence). CDR3 sequence reads: CALPREGGYTF. CDR3 coding DNA: TGTGCTCTACCTCGGGAGGGCGGCTACACCTTC.

The CDR3 loop reads CASSPQRGASYEQYF. CDR3 bases: TGTGCCAGCAGCCCCCAGCGGGGGGCATCCTACGAGCAGTACTTC. The gene calls are TRBV7-2 and TRBJ2-7; 9 positions match TRBD2. V was pared by 5 bases and J by 1 base, with 6 bases of the junction left unmatched. The germline V gene encodes CDR1 SGHTA and CDR2 FQGNSA. This CDR3 comprises 15 residues.

The chain couples TRBV6-4 to TRBJ2-3; 12 nucleotides agree with TRBD2. Per germline, CDR1 MRHNA and CDR2 SNTAGT. The CDR3 runs 15 residues. V dropped 4 bases and J dropped 1; count of bases not matched to a gene: 0. The CDR3 here is CASSGTSGGTDTQYF. The CDR3, as DNA: TGTGCCAGCAGTGGGACTAGCGGGGGCACAGATACGCAGTATTTT.

This chain uses TRBV10-3 with TRBJ1-4; D gene unclear. Germline CDR1 is ENHRY and CDR2 is SYGVKD. CDR3 length: 14 residues. Trimming left V 0 bases short and J 8 bases short, with 10 bases between. CDR3 sequence (DNA): TGTGCCATCAGTGAGTCGGCCGGGGAAGAAAAACTGTTTTTT. This sequence encodes CAISESAGEEKLFF.

The table lists this clone with a count of one. The chain is built from TRBV9 and TRBJ2-2; D might be TRBD2 (7 bases). This CDR3 has 16 amino acids. Germline CDR1 reads SGDLS; CDR2 reads YYNGEE. Trimming stripped 4 bases from V and 4 bases from J, with 17 bases between. CDR3 residues: CASSPRRGEGTGELFF. The CDR3 nucleotides read TGTGCCAGCAGCCCAAGAAGGGGGGAGGGCACCGGGGAGCTGTTTTTT.

Points on this clone: The same CDR3 is also encoded by other DNA sequences in this sample. The genes are TRBV9 and TRBJ2-1, with TRBD2 identical over 9 bases. This CDR3 spans 17 amino acids. Per germline, CDR1 SGDLS and CDR2 YYNGEE. V shed 3 bases, J shed 0 bases, and the junction held 7 bases outside the gene matches. The CDR3 DNA reads TGTGCCAGCAGCGATGCGACTAGCGGCCGCTCCTACAATGAGCAGTTCTTC. Protein: CASSDATSGRSYNEQFF.

The chain has TRBV28 and TRBJ1-2; 7 nucleotides match TRBD1. Trimming cost V 6 bases and J 11 bases; bases outside gene matches: 6. CDR1 and CDR2 from the germline V gene are MDHEN and SYDVKM. CDR3 length: 11 residues. This CDR3 reads CASRNRGIYTF. In DNA, the CDR3 is TGTGCCAGCAGGAACAGGGGAATTTACACCTTC.

The J gene is TRBJ2-3, the V gene TRBV4-2; 10 bases fit TRBD2. The V gene's germline CDR1 is LGHNA and CDR2 YNFKEQ. Trimming cost V 8 bases and J 3 bases; bases outside gene matches: 5. The CDR3 sequence is 14 residues long. CDR3 loop: CASGSGGTTDTQYF. The CDR3 DNA sequence: TGTGCCAGCGGTAGCGGGGGGACGACAGATACGCAGTATTTT.

This clone showed up just once. V usage is TRBV28 and J usage is TRBJ2-5; 7 nucleotides match TRBD2. The CDR3 length is 15 residues. V lost 4 bases, J lost 7 bases, and 12 bases stayed unmatched. CDR1 and CDR2 from the germline V gene are MDHEN and SYDVKM. CDR3 coding DNA: TGTGCCAGCAGTTCGACAGCGGGGACCCTTTGGACCCAGTACTTC. It is translated as CASSSTAGTLWTQYF.

This rearrangement joins TRBV15 to TRBJ2-1; unclear D gene. The CDR3 extends over 15 amino acids. The V and J ends lost 0 bases and 3 bases respectively, with 9 bases between them. Per the germline V gene, CDR1 is LNHNV and CDR2 is YYDKDF (reference sequence). CDR3 protein: CATSRDIRSYNEQFF. CDR3 nucleotide sequence: TGTGCCACCAGCAGAGATATCCGGAGCTACAATGAGCAGTTCTTC.

CDR3 sequence (DNA): TGTGCCAGCTCAGCCTCTAGCGGGGGGGACACAGATACGCAGTATTTT. Translating gives CASSASSGGDTDTQYF. The genes are TRBV18 and TRBJ2-3, with 12 nucleotides matching TRBD2. Germline trimming cut 5 bases from V and 2 bases from J; bases unmatched to any gene: 5. CDR1 is KGHSH, CDR2 LQKENI, per germline. CDR3 length: 16 residues.

The J gene is TRBJ1-5, the V gene TRBV5-8; D possibly corresponds to TRBD1 (6 bases). This CDR3 region has 13 residues. Trimming shortened V by 5 bases and J by 4 bases, and 10 bases separated the two germline ends. In germline, CDR1 is SGHTS, CDR2 YDEGEE. CDR3 coding DNA: TGTGCCAGCAGTGGACAGAAAAATCAGCCCCAGCATTTT. Translating gives CASSGQKNQPQHF. Full variable domain (remainder filled in from reference TRBV5-8 and TRBJ1-5): EAGVTQSPTHLIKTRGQQATLRCSPISGHTSVYWYQQALGLGLQFLLWYDEGEERNRGNFPPRFSGRQFPNYSSELNVNALELEDSALYLCASSGQKNQPQHFGDGTRLSIL.

This clone was observed once. The chain has TRBV5-6 and TRBJ2-7, with D possibly being TRBD2 (5 bases). The CDR3 runs 13 residues. V was trimmed by 0 bases and J by 7 bases, leaving 11 bases between them. CDR1 and CDR2 from the germline V gene are SGHDT and YYEEEE. CDR3 residues: CASSLAGRGEQYF. CDR3 bases: TGTGCCAGCAGCTTGGCGGGGAGAGGGGAGCAGTACTTC.